The clone carrying this TCR beta chain has only a few counts. A second PCR, run for roughly 6 to 11 cycles, used a sample-barcoded 5' primer plus a J-beta primer mix. TCRdb reanalysed the 5' RACE reads using MiXCR and keeps one entry per CDR3 protein. The table records over 600,000 distinct CDR3 sequences, around half of them present only once. The data are from a study of blood T cells in healthy people across ages. Trimming took 3 bases from V and 0 from J, leaving 20 bases between them. The CDR3 sequence is 19 residues long. The sample taken for sequencing was blood. The J gene is TRBJ2-2, the V gene TRBV12-3 or TRBV12-4, with D possibly TRBD2 on 5 matching bases. The source of this sequence is an elderly man in good health. The CDR3 reads CASSFWERLGSPNTGELFF. The CDR3 nucleotides read TGTGCCAGCAGTTTTTGGGAGCGCCTGGGAAGCCCGAACACCGGGGAGCTGTTTTTT.